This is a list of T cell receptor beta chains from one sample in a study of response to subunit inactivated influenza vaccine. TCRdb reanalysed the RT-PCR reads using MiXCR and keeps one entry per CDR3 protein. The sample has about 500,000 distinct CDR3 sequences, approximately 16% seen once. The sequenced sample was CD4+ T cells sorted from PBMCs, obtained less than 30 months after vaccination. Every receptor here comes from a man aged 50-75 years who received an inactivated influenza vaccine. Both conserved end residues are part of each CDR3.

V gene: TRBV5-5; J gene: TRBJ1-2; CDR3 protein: CASSQQGAYGYTF
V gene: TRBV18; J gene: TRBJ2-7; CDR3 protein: CASSPTGTSVSSYEQYF
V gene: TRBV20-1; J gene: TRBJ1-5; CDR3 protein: CSARGPTDNQPQHF
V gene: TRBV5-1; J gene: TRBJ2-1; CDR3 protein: CASSLGGRNEQFF
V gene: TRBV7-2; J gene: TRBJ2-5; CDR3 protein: CASSPGSGLAGGIYF
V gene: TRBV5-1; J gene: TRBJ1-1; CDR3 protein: CASSLGGFLGTEAFF
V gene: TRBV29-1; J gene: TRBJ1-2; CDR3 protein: CSVGPFDYTF
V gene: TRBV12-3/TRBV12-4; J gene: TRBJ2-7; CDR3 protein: CASSLFPYEQYF
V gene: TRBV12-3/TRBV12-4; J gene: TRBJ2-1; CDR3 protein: CASTAGGNEQFF
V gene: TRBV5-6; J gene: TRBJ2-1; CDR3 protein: CASSLVPSGAIDEQFF
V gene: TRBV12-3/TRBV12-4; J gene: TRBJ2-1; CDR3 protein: CASSHQWSTYNEQFF